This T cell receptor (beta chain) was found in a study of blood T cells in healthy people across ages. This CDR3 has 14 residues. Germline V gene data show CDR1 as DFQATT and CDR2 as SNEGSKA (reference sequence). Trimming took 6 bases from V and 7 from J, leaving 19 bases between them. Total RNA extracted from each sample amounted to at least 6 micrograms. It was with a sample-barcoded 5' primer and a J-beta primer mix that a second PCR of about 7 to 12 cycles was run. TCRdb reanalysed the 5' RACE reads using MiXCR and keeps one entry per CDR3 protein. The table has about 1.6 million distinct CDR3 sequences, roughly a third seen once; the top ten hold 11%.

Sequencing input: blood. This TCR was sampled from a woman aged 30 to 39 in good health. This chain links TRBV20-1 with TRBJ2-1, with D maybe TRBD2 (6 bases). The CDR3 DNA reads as TGCAGTGCGACGTCGGGCGGGATAACGAATGAGCAGTTCTTC. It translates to CSATSGGITNEQFF.